The 14 T cell receptor beta chains given below trace back to one sample, sequenced in a study of Ad26.COV2.S vaccination and SARS-CoV-2 variants. The treatment here: 15 to 20 received Ad26.COV2.S at low or high dose, single or two shots; about 5 received placebo; per-sample allocation not given. Day 63 after the first injection of vaccine or placebo was the sampling time. TCRdb's copy holds only in-frame clones and misses some; the assay was immunoSEQ multiplex PCR. Among about 380,000 clones listed, roughly 85% were seen once. The sequences come from peripheral blood, collected in a trial of Ad26.COV2.S vaccine versus placebo. The receptors stem from a person between 18 and 59 years old who received the Ad26.COV2.S COVID-19 vaccine or a placebo.

The chain joins TRBV10-3 to TRBJ2-4; D is unresolved. This CDR3 has 15 amino acids. Trimming took 6 bases from V and 7 from J, leaving 19 bases between them. Germline V CDR1 and CDR2: ENHRY, SYGVKD. CDR3 nucleotide sequence: TGTGCCATCAGCGCGAACAATCAAAGGGCGAACATTCAGTACTTC. Translating gives CAISANNQRANIQYF.

Concerning this clone itself: The sample carries other DNA sequences with the same CDR3. V usage is TRBV2 and J usage is TRBJ2-3; D is undetermined. Germline assignment: CDR1 SNHLY and CDR2 FYNNEI. Trimming cost V 6 bases and J 3 bases, with 7 bases left between them. The CDR3 has 12 amino acids. CDR3 residues: CASSVSTDTQYF. The CDR3 DNA follows: TGTGCCAGCAGCGTTAGTACAGATACGCAGTATTTT. The whole variable domain, remainder taken from reference TRBV2 and TRBJ2-3, is EPEVTQTPSHQVTQMGQEVILRCVPISNHLYFYWYRQILGQKVEFLVSFYNNEISEKSEIFDDQFSVERPDGSNFTLKIRSTKLEDSAMYFCASSVSTDTQYFGPGTRLTVL.

The chain uses TRBV7-9 and TRBJ2-2; D is unresolved. CDR1 and CDR2 (germline): SEHNR, FQNEAQ (reference sequence). CDR3 size: 13 residues. Trimming left V 4 bases short and J 7 bases short, with 10 bases between. The CDR3: CASSYSLVGELFF. CDR3 sequence (DNA): TGTGCCAGCAGCTACTCCTTAGTCGGGGAGCTGTTTTTT.

The chain is built from TRBV7-2 and TRBJ2-3; the match to TRBD1 covers 9 bases. Looked up from germline, CDR1 is SGHTA and CDR2 is FQGNSA. The trim removed 5 bases at V and 1 base at J, leaving 13 bases unmatched. The CDR3 is 18 residues long. CDR3 nucleotide sequence: TGTGCCAGCAGCCCCACGTCTTTTAGGACAGGGGGCACAGATACGCAGTATTTT. This encodes CASSPTSFRTGGTDTQYF.

The chain joins TRBV20-1 to TRBJ2-1; D remains ambiguous. The length of the CDR3 is 14 residues. V was clipped by 3 bases and J by 3 bases, with 12 bases between them. CDR1 and CDR2 from the germline V gene are DFQATT and SNEGSKA (reference sequence). This CDR3 reads CSASGPRHYNEQFF. In DNA, the CDR3 is TGCAGTGCTAGTGGGCCCAGGCACTACAATGAGCAGTTCTTC.

The V gene is TRBV7-6, the J gene TRBJ2-1, with TRBD2 matching 8 bases. In germline, CDR1 is SGHVS, CDR2 FNYEAQ. The CDR3 is made up of 16 amino acids. V gave up 4 bases and J gave up 4 bases; unmatched junction bases: 9. The CDR3 region has the DNA TGTGCCAGCAGCTCCTTGATAGCGGGGATATACAATGAGCAGTTCTTC. As protein: CASSSLIAGIYNEQFF.

V usage is TRBV4-2 and J usage is TRBJ2-5; a possible D gene is TRBD1 (7 bases). Looked up from germline, CDR1 is LGHNA and CDR2 is YNFKEQ. This CDR3 is built from 16 residues. Trimming left V 4 bases short and J 1 base short, with 16 bases between. CDR3 DNA sequence: TGTGCCAGCAGCCGATCAGGGGGGTTGAGCCAAGAGACCCAGTACTTC. Amino acid sequence: CASSRSGGLSQETQYF.

The rearrangement joins TRBV30 to TRBJ2-7, with TRBD2 matching 10 bases. The CDR3 spans 14 residues. Per the germline V gene, CDR1 is GTSNPN and CDR2 is SVGIG (reference sequence). J gave up 3 bases and V 5 bases, and 7 bases lay outside the gene matches. The CDR3 sequence is CAWATSGIYYEQYF. The CDR3 coding sequence is TGTGCCTGGGCCACTAGCGGGATTTACTACGAGCAGTACTTC.

V usage is TRBV5-1 and J usage is TRBJ2-5; a possible D gene is TRBD2 (5 bases). Trimming stripped 3 bases from V and 3 bases from J, with 15 bases between. The CDR3 contains 15 residues. Germline loops: CDR1 SGHRS, CDR2 YFSETQ. CDR3 sequence reads: CASSSGPSREETQYF. The CDR3 coding sequence is TGCGCCAGCAGCTCCGGCCCGTCGCGGGAAGAGACCCAGTACTTC.

V is TRBV11-2 and J is TRBJ1-1; possible D gene TRBD1, 6 bases. Trimming took off 5 bases at V and 1 base at J, with 17 bases between the two ends. The CDR3 contains 16 residues. Germline V gene sequence: CDR1 SGHAT, CDR2 FQNNGV. The DNA for the CDR3 is TGTGCCAGCAGCGCCAACTGGGGGGCGCCGAACACTGAAGCTTTCTTT. It encodes CASSANWGAPNTEAFF. Variable domain in full (rest from reference TRBV11-2 and TRBJ1-1): EAGVAQSPRYKIIEKRQSVAFWCNPISGHATLYWYQQILGQGPKLLIQFQNNGVVDDSQLPKDRFSAERLKGVDSTLKIQPAKLEDSAVYLCASSANWGAPNTEAFFGQGTRLTVV.

This clone has just one count. The rearrangement uses TRBV6-5 and TRBJ2-3, with D uncertain. The germline V gene encodes CDR1 MNHEY and CDR2 SVGAGI. Trimming pared 1 base from V and 0 bases from J, leaving 8 bases between. The CDR3 contains 15 residues. DNA for the CDR3: TGTGCCAGCAGTTACTTCGGTCCTAGCACAGATACGCAGTATTTT. It is translated as CASSYFGPSTDTQYF.

This clone was observed a single time. The gene calls are TRBV7-9 and TRBJ1-1, with D perhaps matching TRBD1 (5 bases). This CDR3 comprises 18 residues. The V and J ends lost 4 bases and 3 bases respectively, with 24 bases between them. CDR1 and CDR2 (germline): SEHNR, FQNEAQ (reference sequence). The CDR3 nucleotides are TGTGCCAGCAGCTCCATAGGAGAAAGGGGCGGAAGAGACACTGAAGCTTTCTTT. Amino acid sequence: CASSSIGERGGRDTEAFF.

This chain links TRBV28 with TRBJ1-1; TRBD1 is a possible D gene (5 bases). The CDR3 loop spans 10 amino acids. Between the trimmed V and J ends, which lost 3 bases and 10 bases, there was a span of 6 bases. Germline assignment: CDR1 MDHEN and CDR2 SYDVKM. CDR3 coding DNA: TGTGCCAGCAGTTTCGGGGGAGCTTTCTTT. It encodes CASSFGGAFF.

CDR3 amino acids: CASSLAGDNEQFF. In DNA, the CDR3 is TGTGCCAGCAGTCTAGCGGGAGACAATGAGCAGTTCTTC. The gene calls are TRBV6-5 and TRBJ2-1; 10 bases are a match to TRBD2. The CDR3 loop spans 13 amino acids. Trimming removed 5 bases from V and 5 bases from J; junction bases left unmatched: 0. Germline V lookup: CDR1 MNHEY, CDR2 SVGAGI.